The clone carrying this T cell receptor beta chain was seen only a few times. Its antigen is unidentified. The sample comes from a study of beta chain features in type 1 diabetes. Notes on the study in general: A greater similarity of naive, central memory and Treg TCRB repertoires was seen among patients than among healthy donors. The cDNA sequencing approach could over-represent high-TCR-expressing cells. Significant though moderate, a shortening of TCRB CDR3s appeared in all four CD4+ subsets of Type 1 diabetes patients. Insertion counts at VDJ junctions were lower in type 1 diabetes patients, who also showed more deletions there.

All of the isolated RNA was reverse transcribed, so expressed TCRB transcripts were sequenced. The repertoire was sequenced with immunoSEQ multiplex PCR; TCRdb's copy has only in-frame clones and lacks some. Of 450,000 to 550,000 clones in the sample, approximately 31% were seen once. J lost 2 bases, V lost 6 bases, and 7 bases had no gene match. The length of the CDR3 is 15 residues. The V gene's germline CDR1 is MNHEY and CDR2 SVGAGI. The sample comprised naive CD4+ T cells from blood. This TCR was recovered from a young man in good health. The chain recombines TRBV6-5 with TRBJ2-3; 8 nucleotides line up with TRBD2. The DNA of the CDR3 is TGTGCCAGCAGGAGGACTAGCAGCTACACAGATACGCAGTATTTT. Its protein is CASRRTSSYTDTQYF.